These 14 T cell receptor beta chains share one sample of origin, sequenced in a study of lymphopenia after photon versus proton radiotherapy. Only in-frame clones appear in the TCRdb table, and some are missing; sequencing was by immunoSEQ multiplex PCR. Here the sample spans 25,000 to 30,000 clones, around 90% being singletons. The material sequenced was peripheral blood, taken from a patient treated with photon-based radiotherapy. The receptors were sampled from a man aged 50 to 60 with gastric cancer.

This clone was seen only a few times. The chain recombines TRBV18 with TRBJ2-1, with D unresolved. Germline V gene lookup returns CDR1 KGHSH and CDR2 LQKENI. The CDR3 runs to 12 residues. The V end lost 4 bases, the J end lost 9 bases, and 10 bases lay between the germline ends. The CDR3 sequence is CASSRLVSEQFF. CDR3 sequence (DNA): TGTGCCAGCTCACGTTTAGTTAGTGAGCAGTTCTTC.

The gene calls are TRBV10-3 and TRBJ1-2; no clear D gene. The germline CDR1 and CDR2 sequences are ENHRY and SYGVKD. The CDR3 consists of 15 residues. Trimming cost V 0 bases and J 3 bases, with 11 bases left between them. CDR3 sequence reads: CAISESTGSHYGYTF. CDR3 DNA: TGTGCCATCAGTGAGTCGACCGGGTCCCACTATGGCTACACCTTC.

The CDR3 spells CASSETRGLAGADTQYF. The CDR3 DNA reads TGTGCCAGCAGCGAGACGAGAGGACTAGCGGGGGCAGATACGCAGTATTTT. This chain connects TRBV7-3 to TRBJ2-3; 13 bases line up with TRBD2. Per the germline V gene, CDR1 is SGHTA and CDR2 is FQGTGA. The V gene end was trimmed by 5 bases and the J gene end by 4 bases; junction bases not matched to a gene: 9. CDR3 length equals 17 residues.

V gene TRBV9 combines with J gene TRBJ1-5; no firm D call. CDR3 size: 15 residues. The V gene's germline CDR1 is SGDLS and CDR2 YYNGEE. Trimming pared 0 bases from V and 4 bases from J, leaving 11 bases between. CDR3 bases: TGTGCCAGCAGCGTAGACGGGCGGCCGAATCAGCCCCAGCATTTT. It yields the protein CASSVDGRPNQPQHF.

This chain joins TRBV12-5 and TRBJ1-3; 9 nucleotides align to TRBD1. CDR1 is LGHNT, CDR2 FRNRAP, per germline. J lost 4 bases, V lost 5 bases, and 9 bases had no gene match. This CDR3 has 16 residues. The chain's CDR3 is CASGPSGQGGGNTIYF. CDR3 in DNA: TGTGCTAGTGGTCCCTCGGGACAGGGTGGCGGAAACACCATATATTTT.

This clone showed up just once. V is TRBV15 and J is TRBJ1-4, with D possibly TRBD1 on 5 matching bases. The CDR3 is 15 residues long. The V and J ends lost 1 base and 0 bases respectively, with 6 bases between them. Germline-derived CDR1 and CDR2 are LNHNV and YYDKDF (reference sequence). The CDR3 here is CATSRATATNEKLFF. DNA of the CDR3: TGTGCCACCAGCAGAGCGACAGCAACTAATGAAAAACTGTTTTTT.

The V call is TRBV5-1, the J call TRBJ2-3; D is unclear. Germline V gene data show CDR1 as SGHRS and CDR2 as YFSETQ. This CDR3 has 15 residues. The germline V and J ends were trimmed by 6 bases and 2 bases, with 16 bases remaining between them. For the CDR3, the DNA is TGCGCCAGCATGTTAAGTCTGGGGTACACAGATACGCAGTATTTT. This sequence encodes CASMLSLGYTDTQYF.

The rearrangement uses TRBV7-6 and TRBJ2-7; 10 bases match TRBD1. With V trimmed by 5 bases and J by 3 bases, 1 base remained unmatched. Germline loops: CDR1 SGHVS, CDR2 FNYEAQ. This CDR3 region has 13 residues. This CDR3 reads CASSRDRGYEQYV. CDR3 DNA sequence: TGTGCCAGCAGCCGGGACAGGGGCTACGAGCAGTACGTC.

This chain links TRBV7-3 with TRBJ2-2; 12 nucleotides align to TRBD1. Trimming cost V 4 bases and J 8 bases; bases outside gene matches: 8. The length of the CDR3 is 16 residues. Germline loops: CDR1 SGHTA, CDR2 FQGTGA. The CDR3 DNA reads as TGTGCCAGCAGCTCGAGGGGACAGGGGGCTGGAGGGGAGCTGTTTTTT. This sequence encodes CASSSRGQGAGGELFF.

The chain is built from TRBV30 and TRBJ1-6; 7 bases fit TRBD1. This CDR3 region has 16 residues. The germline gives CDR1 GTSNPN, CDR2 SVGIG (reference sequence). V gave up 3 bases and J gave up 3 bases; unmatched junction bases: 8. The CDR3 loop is CAWRERTGIYNSPLHF. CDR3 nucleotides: TGTGCCTGGAGAGAAAGGACAGGCATCTATAATTCACCCCTCCACTTT.

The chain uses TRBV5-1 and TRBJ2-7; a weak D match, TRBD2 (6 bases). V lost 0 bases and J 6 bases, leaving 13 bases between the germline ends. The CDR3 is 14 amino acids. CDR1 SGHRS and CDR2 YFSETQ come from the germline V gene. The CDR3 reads CASSLEEGFGEQYV. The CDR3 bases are TGCGCCAGCAGCTTGGAGGAGGGATTCGGCGAGCAGTACGTC.

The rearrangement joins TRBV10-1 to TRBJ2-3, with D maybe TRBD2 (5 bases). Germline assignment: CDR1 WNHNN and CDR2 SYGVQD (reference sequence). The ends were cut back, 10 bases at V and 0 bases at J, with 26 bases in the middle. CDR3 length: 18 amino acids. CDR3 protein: CATLDSTLYPTSTDTQYF. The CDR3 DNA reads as TGCGCCACCCTGGACTCGACCCTATACCCAACTAGCACAGATACGCAGTATTTT.

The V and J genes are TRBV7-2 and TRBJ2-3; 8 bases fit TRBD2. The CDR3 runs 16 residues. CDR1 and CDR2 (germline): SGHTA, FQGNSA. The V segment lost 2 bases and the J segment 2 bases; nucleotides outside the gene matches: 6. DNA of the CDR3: TGTGCCAGCAGCTTATGGGGCGGGGGGTCCACAGATACGCAGTATTTT. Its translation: CASSLWGGGSTDTQYF. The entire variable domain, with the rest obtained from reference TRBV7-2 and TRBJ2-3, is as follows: GAGVSQSPSNKVTEKGKDVELRCDPISGHTALYWYRQSLGQGLEFLIYFQGNSAPDKSGLPSDRFSAERTGGSVSTLTIQRTQQEDSAVYLCASSLWGGGSTDTQYFGPGTRLTVL.

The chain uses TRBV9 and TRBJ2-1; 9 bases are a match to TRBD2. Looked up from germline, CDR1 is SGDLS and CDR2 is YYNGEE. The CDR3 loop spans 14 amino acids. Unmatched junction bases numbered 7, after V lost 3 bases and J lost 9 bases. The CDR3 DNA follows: TGTGCCAGCAGCGCTGGCCGACTAGCGGCTGAGCAGTTCTTC. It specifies CASSAGRLAAEQFF.